One sample yielded the 10 T cell receptor beta chains listed below, sequenced in a study of lymphopenia after photon versus proton radiotherapy (dated by TCRdb to the late 2010s). Library method: the immunoSEQ multiplex PCR assay. This immuneACCESS table, as held by TCRdb, lists in-frame sequences with V and J called but not all clones. Of the missing ones, under half trace to an unresolved V gene in checked studies; the others have no known cause. The sample table lists 65,000 to 85,000 clones, roughly 90% of them with a count of one. About 2% of the sample is held by the ten biggest clonotypes. The source material was peripheral blood, sampled from a patient treated with photon-based radiotherapy. These receptors all stem from a woman aged 40 to 55 with cholangiocarcinoma.

The chain carries TRBV9 and TRBJ2-7, with D possibly TRBD2 on 7 matching bases. Germline CDR1 is SGDLS and CDR2 is YYNGEE. Trimming removed 3 bases at V and 1 base at J, with 11 bases between. The length of the CDR3 is 14 residues. In DNA form, the CDR3 reads TGTGCCAGCAGCGAGGGGGGACTATCCTACGAGCAGTACTTC. This translates into CASSEGGLSYEQYF.

V gene TRBV28 combines with J gene TRBJ2-3; a weak D match, TRBD1 (6 bases). V dropped 8 bases and J dropped 2 bases, with 14 bases sitting between them. The CDR3 runs to 14 residues. Germline lookup yields CDR1 MDHEN and CDR2 SYDVKM. CDR3 sequence (DNA): TGTGCCAGCGGGCCTCAGGGGACCACAGATACGCAGTATTTT. Its protein is CASGPQGTTDTQYF.

V usage is TRBV7-2 and J usage is TRBJ2-7, with TRBD1 matching 8 bases. CDR3 length: 17 amino acids. Germline CDR1 is SGHTA and CDR2 is FQGNSA. The V segment lost 0 bases and the J segment 0 bases; nucleotides outside the gene matches: 7. The CDR3 spells CASSLAGTGSSSYEQYF. The CDR3 DNA reads TGTGCCAGCAGCTTAGCAGGGACAGGATCCAGCTCCTACGAGCAGTACTTC. The whole variable domain, filled in from reference TRBV7-2 and TRBJ2-7, reads GAGVSQSPSNKVTEKGKDVELRCDPISGHTALYWYRQSLGQGLEFLIYFQGNSAPDKSGLPSDRFSAERTGGSVSTLTIQRTQQEDSAVYLCASSLAGTGSSSYEQYFGPGTRLTVT.

The chain employs TRBV28 and TRBJ1-5, with a tentative D call TRBD1 (5 bases). V was clipped by 9 bases and J by 0 bases, with 18 bases between them. Germline CDR1 and CDR2: MDHEN and SYDVKM. The CDR3 covers 16 residues. CDR3 sequence reads: CASLDRDLYSNQPQHF. CDR3 nucleotides: TGTGCCAGTTTGGACCGGGACCTATATAGCAATCAGCCCCAGCATTTT. Full variable domain (rest looked up from reference TRBV28 and TRBJ1-5): DVKVTQSSRYLVKRTGEKVFLECVQDMDHENMFWYRQDPGLGLRLIYFSYDVKMKEKGDIPEGYSVSREKKERFSLILESASTNQTSMYLCASLDRDLYSNQPQHFGDGTRLSIL.

The gene calls are TRBV19 and TRBJ2-7; perhaps TRBD2 as D (7 bases). Looked up from germline, CDR1 is LNHDA and CDR2 is SQIVND (reference sequence). The CDR3 extends over 13 amino acids. Trimming cost V 7 bases and J 5 bases, with 15 bases left between them. The CDR3: CASTMGGAHEQYF. The CDR3 DNA follows: TGTGCCAGTACCATGGGGGGGGCCCACGAGCAGTACTTC.

This chain uses TRBV6-5 with TRBJ1-3; D is ambiguous. Trimming took off 4 bases at V and 0 bases at J, with 10 bases between the two ends. CDR1 and CDR2 from the germline V gene are MNHEY and SVGAGI. The CDR3 spans 15 residues. The CDR3 sequence: CASSLGRPSGNTIYF. CDR3 DNA: TGTGCCAGCAGTTTAGGACGGCCCTCTGGAAACACCATATATTTT.

V usage is TRBV28 and J usage is TRBJ2-1; D not certain. The ends were cut back, 6 bases at V and 2 bases at J, with 5 bases in the middle. This CDR3 comprises 12 residues. Per germline, CDR1 MDHEN and CDR2 SYDVKM. The CDR3 DNA sequence: TGTGCCAGCAGCGAGACCTACAATGAGCAGTTCTTC. Its translation: CASSETYNEQFF.

This sequence joins TRBV2 and TRBJ2-5; D possibly uses TRBD1 or TRBD2 (5 bases each). Germline values: CDR1 SNHLY, CDR2 FYNNEI. The CDR3 extends over 12 amino acids. V dropped 7 bases and J dropped 9 bases, with 15 bases sitting between them. CDR3 in amino acids: CASTRLGVAQYF. For the CDR3, the DNA is TGTGCCAGCACCCGACTGGGGGTGGCCCAGTACTTC.

The chain is built from TRBV19 and TRBJ2-3, with a weak D call TRBD2 (5 bases). Trimming cost V 6 bases and J 2 bases, with 15 bases left between them. The germline V gene has CDR1 LNHDA and CDR2 SQIVND (reference sequence). The CDR3 spans 15 residues. The CDR3: CASSDYQRDTDTQYF. The CDR3 DNA reads as TGTGCCAGTAGCGACTATCAAAGGGACACAGATACGCAGTATTTT.

V gene TRBV5-1 combines with J gene TRBJ2-7; 11 nucleotides line up with TRBD2. The CDR3 is 15 amino acids. Germline assignment: CDR1 SGHRS and CDR2 YFSETQ. Trimming cost V 1 base and J 3 bases; bases outside gene matches: 3. The CDR3, as DNA: TGCGCCAGCAGCTTGACTAGCGGGAGTTACTACGAGCAGTACTTC. This encodes CASSLTSGSYYEQYF.